A selection of T cell receptor beta chains follows, all from one sample in a study of T cells in Graves' hyperthyroidism and ophthalmopathy. TCRdb reprocessed the multiplex PCR reads via MiXCR and lists one record per CDR3 protein. This table has 450,000 to 650,000 distinct CDR3 sequences, more than 13% appearing once. The specimen sequenced was blood. All receptors come from a woman under 30 with Graves' ophthalmopathy. Each CDR3 is given with its conserved first and last residue. The size of a clone is reported for some rows only, either as once, few or many, or as a class for expanded clones.

V	J	size	length	CDR3
TRBV5-4	TRBJ1-4	few	17	CASSRGLSGSTNEKLFF
TRBV7-9	TRBJ2-1	many	15	CASSPRTNPYNEQFF
TRBV24-1	TRBJ1-4	many	15	CATSDPGQGNEKLFF
TRBV6-1	TRBJ2-1	many	13	CASSYLNWNEQFF
TRBV7-8	TRBJ2-7	many	14	CASSLVRHSYEQYF
TRBV12-3/TRBV12-4	TRBJ1-1	many	10	CASRGAEAFF
TRBV2	TRBJ1-2	many	14	CASSVLLTNYGYTF
TRBV12-5	TRBJ2-2	many	18	CASGLVGQSSGPTGELFF
TRBV6-1	TRBJ2-1	-	20	CASKKVEGLAGPSSYNEQFF
TRBV9	TRBJ1-2	few	12	CASKQGNYGYTF
TRBV28	TRBJ2-7	few	14	CASLGGGARFEQYF
TRBV6-2/TRBV6-3	TRBJ1-2	few	15	CASSSPGQRDYGYTF
TRBV11-3	TRBJ1-1	many	13	CASSLSRDTEAFF
TRBV7-9	TRBJ2-1	many	14	CASSVGTVYNEQFF
TRBV7-9	TRBJ2-3	few	18	CASSFLKRTGGSTDTQYF
TRBV11-2	TRBJ2-1	many	19	CASSFVLAGAATRYNEQFF
TRBV11-1	TRBJ1-1	many	17	CASSLSWRASLNTEAFF
TRBV5-1	TRBJ2-7	few	17	CASSLVWDRGHSYEQYF
TRBV5-1	TRBJ1-5	many	15	CASSPGTGQGQPQHF
TRBV5-8	TRBJ1-4	many	16	CASSLGLVATNEKLFF
TRBV5-1	TRBJ1-1	few	15	CASRFLEGGSTEAFF
TRBV6-2/TRBV6-3	TRBJ2-7	many	15	CASSTPGTPDYEQYF
TRBV20-1	TRBJ2-3	few	13	CSASSTSGDTQYF
TRBV29-1	TRBJ2-7	-	17	CSVEASGTSGVTYEQYF
TRBV20-1	TRBJ2-1	many	14	CSARILRSGNEQFF
TRBV28	TRBJ1-2	many	13	CASSFRGVRGYTF
TRBV19	TRBJ1-5	-	15	CASSIGGWGNQPQHF
TRBV24-1	TRBJ1-4	many	15	CATSDRRDSGEKLFF
TRBV6-6	TRBJ2-7	many	13	CASSYSNSYEQYF
TRBV7-6	TRBJ2-2	few	14	CASSLDQNTGELFF
TRBV6-2/TRBV6-3	TRBJ2-7	many	15	CASSSAGTGDHEQYF
TRBV6-2/TRBV6-3	TRBJ2-6	few	18	CASRDPGQGTWGANVLTF
TRBV20-1	TRBJ1-4	many	12	CSARGANEKLFF
TRBV20-1	TRBJ2-7	many	11	CSARAPYEQYF
TRBV27	TRBJ2-1	many	15	CASRVSGSAYNEQFF
TRBV6-1	TRBJ1-1	many	16	CASSQTPGGGDTEAFF
TRBV20-1	TRBJ1-2	-	12	CSARVLGRGYTF
TRBV15	TRBJ2-1	many	15	CATRTGDSSYNEQFF
TRBV10-3	TRBJ2-4	many	17	CAISALASGTVQNIQYF
TRBV15	TRBJ2-7	many	16	CATSRDKGQGVYEQYF
TRBV20-1	TRBJ2-3	many	15	CSAPEVAGPTDTQYF
TRBV28	TRBJ2-1	many	17	CASTGMGTGTNADEQFF
TRBV27	TRBJ2-7	few	14	CASSERQVGYEQYF
TRBV20-1	TRBJ2-3	many	14	CSVTASGRPDTQYF
TRBV30	TRBJ1-2	-	13	CAWSAGSFYGYTF
TRBV6-2/TRBV6-3	TRBJ2-4	many	19	CASSYDAGVRSPAKNIQYF
TRBV2	TRBJ1-1	many	15	CASHTRAEVTDSAFF
TRBV20-1	TRBJ2-3	many	15	CSARGGQGRSDTQYF
TRBV12-3/TRBV12-4	TRBJ1-4	many	12	CASTQRGAKLFF
TRBV28	TRBJ2-3	many	15	CASSLAGFRTDTQYF
TRBV10-3	TRBJ2-7	few	14	CATLSGTGAYEQYF
TRBV12-3/TRBV12-4	TRBJ1-2	many	15	CASRGQVSANYGYTF
TRBV4-3	TRBJ2-1	many	16	CASSDKAGQGADEQFF
TRBV27	TRBJ1-1	many	17	CASSLAYSLGAYTEAFF
TRBV28	TRBJ2-5	many	19	CASSFRRVRTSGREETQYF
TRBV7-6	TRBJ1-1	many	14	CASSLDRGLSEAFF
TRBV2	TRBJ2-1	many	14	CASDSGARYNEQFF